This T cell receptor beta chain was obtained from a study of blood T cell repertoires in COVID-19. Trimming took 4 bases from V and 5 from J; bases not matched to a gene: 7. CDR1 is SGHTA, CDR2 FQGTGA, per germline. The CDR3 is 16 amino acids. Some clones are missing from TCRdb's copy, which holds only in-frame ones; the method was immunoSEQ multiplex PCR. The sample consists of about 140,000 clones, around 83% of them appearing once. This receptor was obtained from a human donor in a cohort sampled during active COVID-19. The source material was peripheral blood. The chain employs TRBV7-3 and TRBJ2-3, with TRBD2 identical over 12 bases. CDR3 sequence (DNA): TGTGCCAGCAGCTCGGGGACTAGCGGGCTTGAAGATACGCAGTATTTT. Translated, it gives CASSSGTSGLEDTQYF.